The 32 T cell receptor beta chains in this list originate from one sample, sequenced in a study of Graves' ophthalmopathy and Graves' hyperthyroidism. For repertoire sequencing, the TCR beta CDR3 regions were amplified from RNA transcripts. A first-round RT-PCR used HTBI primers, followed by a second-round multiplex PCR. TCRdb re-called the multiplex PCR reads with MiXCR, one entry per CDR3 protein. This table has over a million distinct CDR3 sequences, 36% appearing once. The sample taken for sequencing was peripheral blood or thyroid tissue (not recorded which). These receptors were obtained from an adult man with Graves' hyperthyroidism.

For this clonotype: Just one base apart from a much larger clone, this may be a read error. This sequence joins TRBV10-3 and TRBJ1-1; D is unclear. The CDR3 consists of 13 residues. V was clipped by 10 bases and J by 3 bases, with 15 bases between them. Per the germline V gene, CDR1 is ENHRY and CDR2 is SYGVKD. The CDR3, as DNA: TGTGCCAGCAACGACCCCGGGGACACTGAAGCTTTCTTT. Its translation is CASNDPGDTEAFF.

This clonotype was picked up many times. The V and J genes are TRBV25-1 and TRBJ1-2; D is perhaps TRBD1 (5 bases). The CDR3 has 15 residues. The germline CDR1 and CDR2 sequences are MGHDK and SYGVNS. V lost 1 base and J lost 5, with 14 bases in between. CDR3 nucleotides: TGTGCCAGCAGTGAATGGACCAGGGATGGTTATGGCTACACCTTC. This codes for CASSEWTRDGYGYTF.

The chain uses TRBV25-1 and TRBJ1-2; TRBD1 might be the D (5 bases). The germline gives CDR1 MGHDK, CDR2 SYGVNS. CDR3 length equals 14 residues. V was cut by 8 bases and J by 6 bases, with 19 bases left in between. CDR3 amino acids: CASSPWFRGDGYTF. As DNA, the CDR3 is TGTGCCAGCTCACCGTGGTTCCGAGGGGATGGCTACACCTTC.

This clonotype appeared a few times. The rearrangement links TRBV24-1 to TRBJ1-1; D is possibly TRBD1 (5 bases). Germline CDR1 reads KGHDR; CDR2 reads SFDVKD. Trimming shortened V by 12 bases and J by 8 bases, and 6 bases separated the two germline ends. This CDR3 comprises 8 residues. The CDR3 region has the DNA TGTGCCGGGGGGGAAGCTTTCTTT. Translation gives CAGGEAFF.

In DNA, the CDR3 is TGTGCCAGCAGCTTGCCGCCGGGTGGCTACACCTTC. It codes for CASSLPPGGYTF. J is TRBJ1-2 and V is TRBV7-9; D remains ambiguous. V was clipped by 3 bases and J by 7 bases, with 9 bases between them. CDR3 size: 12 residues. Germline CDR1 is SEHNR and CDR2 is FQNEAQ (reference sequence). The full variable domain, its missing parts supplied by reference TRBV7-9 and TRBJ1-2, is DTGVSQNPRHKITKRGQNVTFRCDPISEHNRLYWYRQTLGQGPEFLTYFQNEAQLEKSRLLSDRFSAERPKGSFSTLEIQRTEQGDSAMYLCASSLPPGGYTFGSGTRLTVV.

The chain links TRBV10-3 to TRBJ2-2, with D possibly matching TRBD2 (6 bases). Germline CDR1 is ENHRY and CDR2 is SYGVKD. Trimming took off 0 bases at V and 9 bases at J, with 8 bases between the two ends. There are 13 residues in the CDR3. CDR3 sequence reads: CAISESGGRELFF. The CDR3 region has the DNA TGTGCCATCAGTGAGTCGGGGGGTAGGGAGCTGTTTTTT.

V gene TRBV20-1 combines with J gene TRBJ1-1; the D gene is possibly TRBD1 (6 bases). V lost 5 bases and J lost 2, with 12 bases in between. The germline CDR1 and CDR2 sequences are DFQATT and SNEGSKA (reference sequence). CDR3 length: 13 residues. The CDR3 DNA reads TGCAGTGCTTGGGACAACCCAAACACTGAAGCTTTCTTT. Translated: CSAWDNPNTEAFF.

The chain has TRBV4-3 and TRBJ1-3; 8 positions agree with TRBD1. Looked up from germline, CDR1 is LGHNA and CDR2 is YSLEER. Trimming cost V 0 bases and J 3 bases; bases outside gene matches: 13. This CDR3 is 19 amino acids long. The CDR3: CASSQDLARTGSLGNTIYF. CDR3 bases: TGCGCCAGCAGCCAAGATCTAGCCAGGACAGGGTCGCTTGGAAACACCATATATTTT.

This clonotype was counted a few times. The chain joins TRBV6-6 to TRBJ1-1; D not certain. Trimming pared 5 bases from V and 8 bases from J, leaving 9 bases between. The CDR3 covers 11 residues. From germline, CDR1 is MNHNY and CDR2 SVGAGI (reference sequence). CDR3 in amino acids: CASSRYREAFF. Written as DNA, the CDR3 is TGTGCCAGCAGTAGATACAGAGAAGCTTTCTTT.

The chain links TRBV7-9 to TRBJ2-5; the match to TRBD2 covers 9 bases. Unmatched junction bases numbered 12, after V lost 11 bases and J lost 5 bases. In germline, CDR1 is SEHNR, CDR2 FQNEAQ (reference sequence). This CDR3 is 14 amino acids long. The CDR3 DNA follows: TGTGCCTGGAGTGCGGGACTAGCTCGGGAGACCCAGTACTTC. This translates into CAWSAGLARETQYF.

This clonotype was seen many times. The chain recombines TRBV29-1 with TRBJ2-2, with D hard to call. In germline, CDR1 is SQVTM, CDR2 ANQGSEA. Trimming stripped 6 bases from V and 3 bases from J, with 11 bases between. The CDR3 has 13 residues. The CDR3 reads CSVSVGYTGELFF. Written as DNA, the CDR3 is TGCAGCGTGAGCGTCGGTTACACCGGGGAGCTGTTTTTT.

This clonotype was counted a few times. The J gene is TRBJ2-7, the V gene TRBV6-5; D may be TRBD2 (5 bases). CDR1 and CDR2 from the germline V gene are MNHEY and SVGAGI. The CDR3 length is 14 residues. Trimming removed 2 bases from V and 5 bases from J, with 13 bases in between. For the CDR3, the DNA is TGTGCCAGCAGTTACACGGGATCTAGGCACGAGCAGTACTTC. Protein: CASSYTGSRHEQYF.

This clonotype was recorded at least ten times. The chain couples TRBV7-9 to TRBJ2-5; 11 nucleotides agree with TRBD1. Germline CDR1 reads SEHNR; CDR2 reads FQNEAQ (reference sequence). V lost 4 bases to trimming and J lost 5 bases; unmatched junction nucleotides: 3. The CDR3 sequence is 14 residues long. The CDR3 coding sequence is TGTGCCAGCAGCTCAGGACAGGGGGCGGAGACCCAGTACTTC. It yields the protein CASSSGQGAETQYF.

This sequence joins TRBV10-3 and TRBJ2-7, with D hard to call. V was trimmed by 4 bases and J by 1 base, leaving 14 bases between them. CDR1 is ENHRY, CDR2 SYGVKD, per germline. There are 15 residues in the CDR3. CDR3 bases: TGTGCCATCAGTGCCCCAAGTCTAGGGTCCTACGAGCAGTACTTC. Translation gives CAISAPSLGSYEQYF.

The CDR3, as DNA: TGCAGCGTGGTCGGGAAGGGGAACTATGGCTACACCTTC. This sequence encodes CSVVGKGNYGYTF. The chain combines TRBV29-1 with TRBJ1-2, with D possibly being TRBD1 (5 bases). This CDR3 contains 13 residues. V lost 6 bases to trimming and J lost 2 bases, with 13 bases between them. Germline lookup yields CDR1 SQVTM and CDR2 ANQGSEA.

This chain uses TRBV10-3 with TRBJ2-5, with 10 bases lining up with TRBD1. V lost 7 bases and J lost 5; bases outside the gene matches: 4. Germline CDR1 ENHRY, CDR2 SYGVKD. This CDR3 region has 13 residues. The CDR3 sequence is CAITQGQGETQYF. Written as DNA, the CDR3 is TGTGCCATCACCCAGGGACAGGGGGAGACCCAGTACTTC.

The chain uses TRBV4-1 and TRBJ2-7; TRBD1 agrees at 8 bases. The ends lost 4 bases at V and 6 bases at J; junction bases unmatched: 8. CDR1 and CDR2 (germline): MGHRA, YSYEKL. CDR3 length equals 14 residues. CDR3 bases: TGCGCCAGCAGCCCTTATGACAGGGGATCCGAGCAGTACTTC. Protein: CASSPYDRGSEQYF.

The CDR3 nucleotides read TGTGCCAGCTCTGCCGGGGTTAGCACCTACGAGCAGTACTTC. It translates to CASSAGVSTYEQYF. The chain combines TRBV11-2 with TRBJ2-7; maybe TRBD2 (5 bases). CDR1 and CDR2 (germline): SGHAT, FQNNGV. The CDR3 consists of 14 residues. V was clipped by 8 bases and J by 2 bases, with 16 bases between them. Full variable domain (rest looked up from reference TRBV11-2 and TRBJ2-7): EAGVAQSPRYKIIEKRQSVAFWCNPISGHATLYWYQQILGQGPKLLIQFQNNGVVDDSQLPKDRFSAERLKGVDSTLKIQPAKLEDSAVYLCASSAGVSTYEQYFGPGTRLTVT.

This chain connects TRBV5-6 to TRBJ1-4, with 7 bases that match TRBD1. Trimming cost V 7 bases and J 7 bases; bases outside gene matches: 13. In germline, CDR1 is SGHDT, CDR2 YYEEEE. This CDR3 region has 15 residues. The chain's CDR3 is CASAWTPGGLEKLFF. In DNA form, the CDR3 reads TGTGCCAGCGCTTGGACGCCAGGGGGGCTTGAAAAACTGTTTTTT.

This clonotype was picked up many times. The rearrangement uses TRBV7-9 and TRBJ1-5; possible D gene TRBD1, 5 bases. Trimming stripped 5 bases from V and 4 bases from J, with 15 bases between. There are 15 residues in the CDR3. From germline, CDR1 is SEHNR and CDR2 FQNEAQ (reference sequence). CDR3: CASSADSLENQPQHF. In DNA, the CDR3 is TGTGCCAGCAGCGCTGACAGCCTGGAAAATCAGCCCCAGCATTTT. The variable domain in full, with the rest retrieved from reference TRBV7-9 and TRBJ1-5, is DTGVSQNPRHKITKRGQNVTFRCDPISEHNRLYWYRQTLGQGPEFLTYFQNEAQLEKSRLLSDRFSAERPKGSFSTLEIQRTEQGDSAMYLCASSADSLENQPQHFGDGTRLSIL.

Concerning this clonotype itself: Relative to the germline gene, one junction end is altered; a read error may explain this. The chain links TRBV6-2 or TRBV6-3 to TRBJ1-1; TRBD1 matches at 7 bases. Germline values: CDR1 MNHEY, CDR2 SVGEGT. This CDR3 region has 12 residues. CDR3 sequence: CTSRPQGAEAFF. The CDR3 bases are TGTACCAGCAGACCTCAGGGGGCTGAAGCTTTCTTT.

The rearrangement joins TRBV7-3 to TRBJ2-7; D possibly uses TRBD1 or TRBD2 (5 bases each). V was shortened by 5 bases and J by 10 bases, with 27 bases between the two germline ends. Germline V gene data show CDR1 as SGHTA and CDR2 as FQGTGA. This CDR3 contains 16 residues. In nucleotides, the CDR3 is TGTGCCAGCAGCCCTTCAGTTAGTTGGGACCTTGGGGCCCAGTACTTC. Protein: CASSPSVSWDLGAQYF.

This sequence joins TRBV20-1 and TRBJ2-7, with D unclear. Germline V CDR1 and CDR2: DFQATT, SNEGSKA (reference sequence). The CDR3 length is 12 residues. Trimming shortened V by 3 bases and J by 3 bases, and 9 bases separated the two germline ends. CDR3 in amino acids: CSASFHSYEQYF. The CDR3, as DNA: TGCAGTGCTAGTTTTCATAGCTACGAGCAGTACTTC.

This clonotype showed up many times. This rearrangement joins TRBV7-8 to TRBJ1-2; 9 bases agree with TRBD1. The germline gives CDR1 SGHVS, CDR2 FQNEAQ. The ends lost 1 base at V and 4 bases at J; junction bases unmatched: 1. The CDR3 length is 14 residues. For the CDR3, the DNA is TGTGCCAGCAGCTTAGGGACAGGGGCCTATGGCTACACCTTC. Protein: CASSLGTGAYGYTF.

The chain combines TRBV12-3 or TRBV12-4 with TRBJ1-5, with 10 bases that match TRBD1. J was trimmed by 5 bases and V by 5 bases; bases with no gene match: 3. The CDR3 extends over 14 amino acids. The CDR3 region has the DNA TGTGCCAGCAGTACGGGACAGGGGCATCAGCCCCAGCATTTT. Protein product: CASSTGQGHQPQHF.

This clonotype was recorded at least ten times. V gene TRBV29-1 combines with J gene TRBJ2-7, with TRBD1 matching over 12 bases. The CDR3 has 14 amino acids. V shed 4 bases and J 7 bases; nucleotides not matched to a gene: 8. Germline V gene data show CDR1 as SQVTM and CDR2 as ANQGSEA. CDR3 amino acids: CSVVAGTGGYEQYF. The CDR3 DNA reads TGCAGCGTTGTTGCCGGGACAGGGGGCTATGAGCAGTACTTC.

This clonotype appeared a single time. This CDR3 reads CASRAGTGEETQYF. CDR3 in DNA: TGCGCCAGCAGAGCCGGGACAGGCGAAGAGACCCAGTACTTC. The chain employs TRBV5-1 and TRBJ2-7; 8 positions agree with TRBD1. TRBJ2-5 matches the DNA end more closely, so the J call is doubtful. The CDR3 loop spans 14 amino acids. The germline V gene has CDR1 SGHRS and CDR2 YFSETQ.

The rearrangement joins TRBV12-3 or TRBV12-4 to TRBJ2-7; no clear D gene. The CDR3 has 15 amino acids. Trimming left V 2 bases short and J 2 bases short, with 13 bases between. CDR3 loop: CASSLSSRNTYEQYF. DNA for the CDR3: TGTGCCAGCAGTTTAAGTAGCAGAAATACCTACGAGCAGTACTTC.

The rearrangement links TRBV10-3 to TRBJ1-5; 9 positions match TRBD1. V lost 4 bases and J lost 14; bases outside the gene matches: 9. Germline values: CDR1 ENHRY, CDR2 SYGVKD. The CDR3 has 13 residues. DNA for the CDR3: TGTGCCATCAGTGGGCAGGGACAGGGCTACGAGCATTTT. This sequence encodes CAISGQGQGYEHF.

In its sample, this clonotype was seen a few times. The V call is TRBV24-1, the J call TRBJ2-3, with D possibly being TRBD1 (5 bases). Germline V gives CDR1 KGHDR, CDR2 SFDVKD. With 1 base removed from V and 0 bases from J, the gap between germline ends came to 10 bases. The CDR3 runs to 16 residues. The CDR3 nucleotides read TGTGCCACCAGTGATTTTGACAGCGTGAGCACAGATACGCAGTATTTT. Amino acids: CATSDFDSVSTDTQYF.

The CDR3 sequence is CALRTEQYF. CDR3 nucleotides: TGTGCCCTCCGGACAGAGCAGTACTTC. This sequence joins TRBV7-9 and TRBJ2-7; possibly TRBD1 for D (5 bases). The V gene lost 11 bases and the J gene lost 7 bases, with 9 bases spanning the gap. CDR3 size: 9 residues. The germline V gene has CDR1 SEHNR and CDR2 FQNEAQ (reference sequence).

The chain has TRBV11-2 and TRBJ2-7; 9 bases are a match to TRBD1. Germline V gene data show CDR1 as SGHAT and CDR2 as FQNNGV. The CDR3 totals 13 residues. Germline trimming cut 5 bases from V and 11 bases from J; bases unmatched to any gene: 10. The CDR3, as DNA: TGTGCCAGCAGCCCGAACCGGGACAGGGACGAGTACTTC. Amino acid sequence: CASSPNRDRDEYF.